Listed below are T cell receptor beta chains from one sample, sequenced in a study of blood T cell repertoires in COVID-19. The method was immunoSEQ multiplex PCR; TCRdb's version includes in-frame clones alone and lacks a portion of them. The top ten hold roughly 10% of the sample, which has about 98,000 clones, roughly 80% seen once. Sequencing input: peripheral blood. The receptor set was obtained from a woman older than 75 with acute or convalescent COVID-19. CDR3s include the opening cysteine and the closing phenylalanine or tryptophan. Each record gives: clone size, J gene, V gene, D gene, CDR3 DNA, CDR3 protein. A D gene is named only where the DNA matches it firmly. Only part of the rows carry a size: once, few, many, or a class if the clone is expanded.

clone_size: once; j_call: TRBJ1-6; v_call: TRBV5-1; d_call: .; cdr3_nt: TGCGCCAGTTCCCAGGGAAACTCCTATAATTCACCCCTCCACTTT; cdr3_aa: CASSQGNSYNSPLHF
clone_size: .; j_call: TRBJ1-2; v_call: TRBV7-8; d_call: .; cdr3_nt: TGTGCCAGCAGCTTCGGAGGTTCTTATGGCTACACCTTC; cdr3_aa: CASSFGGSYGYTF
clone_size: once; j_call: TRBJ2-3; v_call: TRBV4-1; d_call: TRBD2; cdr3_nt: TGCGCCAGCAGCCAAGGGAGCGGGGGTACAGATACGCAGTATTTT; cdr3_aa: CASSQGSGGTDTQYF
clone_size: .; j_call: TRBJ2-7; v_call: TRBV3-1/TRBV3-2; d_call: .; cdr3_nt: TGTGCCAGCAGCCAAAGTGGGGGGACTTCCTACGAGCAGTACTTC; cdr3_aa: CASSQSGGTSYEQYF
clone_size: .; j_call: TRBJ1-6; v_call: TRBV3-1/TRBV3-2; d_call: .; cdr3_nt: TGTGCCAGCAGCCCAGGGGTGACGAATTCACCCCTCCACTTT; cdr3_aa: CASSPGVTNSPLHF
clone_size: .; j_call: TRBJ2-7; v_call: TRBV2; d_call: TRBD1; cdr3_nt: TGTGCCAGCAGTGATCCTAGGACAGGGCTTGGCTACGAGCAGTACTTC; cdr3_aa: CASSDPRTGLGYEQYF
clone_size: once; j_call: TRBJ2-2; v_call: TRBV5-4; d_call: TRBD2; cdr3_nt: TGTGCCAGCAGCTCGGGACTAGCGGGCGACACCGGGGAGCTGTTTTTT; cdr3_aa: CASSSGLAGDTGELFF
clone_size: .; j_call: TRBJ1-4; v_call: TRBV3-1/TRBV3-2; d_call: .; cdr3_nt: TGTGCCAGCAGCCTTTTACAAGCAACTAATGAAAAACTGTTTTTT; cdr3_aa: CASSLLQATNEKLFF
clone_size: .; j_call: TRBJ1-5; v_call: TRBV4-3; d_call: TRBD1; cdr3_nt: TGCGCCAGCAGCCGAAAGTGGGACAGGGCAATGATGCAGCCCCAGCATTTT; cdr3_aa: CASSRKWDRAMMQPQHF
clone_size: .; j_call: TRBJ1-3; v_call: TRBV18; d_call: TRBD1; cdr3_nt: TGTGCCAGCTCACCACCGTTGGGACAGCACTCTGGAAACACCATATATTTT; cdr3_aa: CASSPPLGQHSGNTIYF
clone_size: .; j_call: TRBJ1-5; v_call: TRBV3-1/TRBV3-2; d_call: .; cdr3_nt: TGTGCCAGCAGCCAAGGGGCTTATCAGCCCCAGCATTTT; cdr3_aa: CASSQGAYQPQHF
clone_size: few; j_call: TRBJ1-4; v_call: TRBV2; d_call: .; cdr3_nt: TGTGCCAGTCAACGGTCCCCGGGGGAAAAACTGTTTTTT; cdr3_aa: CASQRSPGEKLFF
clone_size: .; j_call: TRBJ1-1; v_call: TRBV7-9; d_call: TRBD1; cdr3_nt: TGTGCCAGCAGCCAGACAGGGCAGAGTAGCACTGAAGCTTTCTTT; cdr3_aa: CASSQTGQSSTEAFF
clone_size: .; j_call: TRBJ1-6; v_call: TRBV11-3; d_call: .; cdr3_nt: TGTGCCAGCAGCTTAGATCCGAGGTCACCCCTCCACTTT; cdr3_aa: CASSLDPRSPLHF
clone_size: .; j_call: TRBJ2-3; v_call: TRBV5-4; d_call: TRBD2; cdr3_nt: TGTGCCAGCAGCCGGGCTAGCGGGAGTCTGACAGATACGCAGTATTTT; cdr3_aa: CASSRASGSLTDTQYF
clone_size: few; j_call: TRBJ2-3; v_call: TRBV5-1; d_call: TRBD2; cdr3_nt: TGCGCCAGCAGCTTAGAGCGGGGGGACACAGATACGCAGTATTTT; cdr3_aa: CASSLERGDTDTQYF
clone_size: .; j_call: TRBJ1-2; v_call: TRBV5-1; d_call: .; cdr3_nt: TGCGCCAGCAGCTTGGATGGGAGTGGCTACACCTTC; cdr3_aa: CASSLDGSGYTF
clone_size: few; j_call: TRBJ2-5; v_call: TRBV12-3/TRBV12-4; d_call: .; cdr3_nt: TGTGCCAGCAGCCTCTCCGGGACTCAGTACTTC; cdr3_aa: CASSLSGTQYF
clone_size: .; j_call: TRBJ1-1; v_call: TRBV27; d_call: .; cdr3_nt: TGTGCCAGCAGTGCCCAGGGCTACACTGAAGCTTTCTTT; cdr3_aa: CASSAQGYTEAFF
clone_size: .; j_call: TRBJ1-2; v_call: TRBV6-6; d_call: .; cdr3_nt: TGTGCCAGCAGTTATCGGGGGACGGACTATGGCTACACCTTC; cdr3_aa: CASSYRGTDYGYTF
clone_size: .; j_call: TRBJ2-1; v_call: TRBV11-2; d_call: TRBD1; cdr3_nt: TGTGCCAGCAGCTTGGGGACAGGGGGCAATGAGCAGTTCTTC; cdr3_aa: CASSLGTGGNEQFF
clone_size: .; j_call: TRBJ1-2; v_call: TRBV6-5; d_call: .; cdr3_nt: TGTGCCAGCACTTTACAGGGTTTCGGCTACACCTTC; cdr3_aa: CASTLQGFGYTF
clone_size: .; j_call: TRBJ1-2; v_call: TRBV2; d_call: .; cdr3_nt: TGTGCCAGCAGTGAAAATGTGCGGGGCTACACCTTC; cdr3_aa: CASSENVRGYTF
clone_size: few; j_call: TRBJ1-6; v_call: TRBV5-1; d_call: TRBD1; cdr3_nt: TGCGCCAGCAGCAGCGAACCAGGGACAGGGTCTTCACCCCTCCACTTT; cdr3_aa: CASSSEPGTGSSPLHF
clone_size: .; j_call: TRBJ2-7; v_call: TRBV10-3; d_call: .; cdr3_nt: TGTGCCATCAGGACACTCTCCTACGAGCAGTACTTC; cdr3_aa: CAIRTLSYEQYF
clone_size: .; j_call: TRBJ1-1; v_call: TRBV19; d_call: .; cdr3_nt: TGTGCCACCAATAAACGCGGGGGGCTCGGGAACACTGAAGCTTTCTTT; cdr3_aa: CATNKRGGLGNTEAFF
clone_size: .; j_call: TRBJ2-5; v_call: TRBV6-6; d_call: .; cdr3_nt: TGTGCCAGCAGTTACCAGAGGGGAGGGGGAGAGACCCAGTACTTC; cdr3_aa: CASSYQRGGGETQYF
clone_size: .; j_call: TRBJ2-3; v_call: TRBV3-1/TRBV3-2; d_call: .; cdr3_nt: TGTGCCAGCAGCCAAGGGCTAGCGCCCGGCACAGATACGCAGTATTTT; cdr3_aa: CASSQGLAPGTDTQYF
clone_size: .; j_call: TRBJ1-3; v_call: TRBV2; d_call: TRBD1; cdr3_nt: TGTGCCAGCACCCCTACGGACAGGGGGCGCGGAAACACCATATATTTT; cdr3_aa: CASTPTDRGRGNTIYF
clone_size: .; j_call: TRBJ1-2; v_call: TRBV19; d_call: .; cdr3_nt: TGTGCCAGTAGTATCCCCCTAGGGCGGACGGGGAATTTGTATGGCTACACCTTC; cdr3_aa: CASSIPLGRTGNLYGYTF
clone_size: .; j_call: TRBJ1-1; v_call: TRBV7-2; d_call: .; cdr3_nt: TGTGCCAGCAGCTTAGGAGTCAGGGTTGCTTTCTTT; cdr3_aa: CASSLGVRVAFF
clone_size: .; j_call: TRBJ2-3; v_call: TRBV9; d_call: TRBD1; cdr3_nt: TGTGCCAGCAGCGCTAGACAGGGTACAGATACGCAGTATTTT; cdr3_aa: CASSARQGTDTQYF
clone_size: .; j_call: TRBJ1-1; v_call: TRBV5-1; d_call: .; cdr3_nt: TGCGCCAGCAGAGATGACAGGAGGAACACTGAAGCTTTCTTT; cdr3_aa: CASRDDRRNTEAFF
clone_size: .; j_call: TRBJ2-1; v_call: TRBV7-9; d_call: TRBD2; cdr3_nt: TGTGCCAGCAGCTTCGGACTAGCGGGCCCTAACAATGAGCAGTTCTTC; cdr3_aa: CASSFGLAGPNNEQFF
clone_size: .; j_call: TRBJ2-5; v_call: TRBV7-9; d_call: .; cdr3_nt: TGTGCCAGCAGCGACGGGGGGCTCCAAGAGACCCAGTACTTC; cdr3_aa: CASSDGGLQETQYF
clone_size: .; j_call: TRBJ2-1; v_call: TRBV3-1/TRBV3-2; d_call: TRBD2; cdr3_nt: TGTGCCAGCAGCCAAGAAACGGGGGGGGCAAGTGAGCAGTTCTTC; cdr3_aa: CASSQETGGASEQFF
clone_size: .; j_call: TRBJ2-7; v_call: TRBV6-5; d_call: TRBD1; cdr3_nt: TGTGCCAGCAGTTACAGGGGACAGGATTCCTACGAGCAGTACTTC; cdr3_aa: CASSYRGQDSYEQYF
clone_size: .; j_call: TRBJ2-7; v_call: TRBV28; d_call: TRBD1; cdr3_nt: TGTGCCAGCAGCGTGACAGGGGGCTCCTACGAGCAGTACTTC; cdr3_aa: CASSVTGGSYEQYF
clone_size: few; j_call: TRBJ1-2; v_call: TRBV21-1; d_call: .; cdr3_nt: TGTGCCAGCAGCAAAGGTGGGGGTTCCGGGAGGGGCTATGGCTACACCTTC; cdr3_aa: CASSKGGGSGRGYGYTF
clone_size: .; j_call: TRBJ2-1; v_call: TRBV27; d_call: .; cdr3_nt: TGTGCCAGCAGTCCCCTCGGGTCTGCTAGCGTATCCTACAATGAGCAGTTCTTC; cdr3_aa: CASSPLGSASVSYNEQFF
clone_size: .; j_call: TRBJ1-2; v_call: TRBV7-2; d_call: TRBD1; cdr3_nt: TGTGCCAGCAGCACCCGGACAGGGAACTATGGCTACACCTTC; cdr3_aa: CASSTRTGNYGYTF